This T cell receptor beta chain was recovered during a study of blood T cell repertoires in COVID-19. Turning to the study itself: Researchers got acute and convalescent COVID-19 samples from the United States, Italy and Spain.

Authors' methods: Estimated nucleated cell counts came from reference gene primer amplification. TCRdb keeps only in-frame clones here, not all; method: immunoSEQ multiplex PCR. That table is the source of V, J and clone size, and D and trimming were worked out from the DNA. The sample lists 200,000 to 250,000 clones; more than 70% were seen once. The CDR3 consists of 13 residues. The V end lost 7 bases, the J end lost 4 bases, and 13 bases lay between the germline ends. Germline V gene data show CDR1 as SEHNR and CDR2 as FQNEAQ (reference sequence). Sequencing was carried out using peripheral blood. The chain uses TRBV7-9 and TRBJ1-1; D is unclear. The receptor was isolated from a human donor in a cohort sampled during active COVID-19. DNA for the CDR3: TGTGCCAGCAATCCCCCTGCCGGCACTGAAGCTTTCTTT. This gives the protein CASNPPAGTEAFF.